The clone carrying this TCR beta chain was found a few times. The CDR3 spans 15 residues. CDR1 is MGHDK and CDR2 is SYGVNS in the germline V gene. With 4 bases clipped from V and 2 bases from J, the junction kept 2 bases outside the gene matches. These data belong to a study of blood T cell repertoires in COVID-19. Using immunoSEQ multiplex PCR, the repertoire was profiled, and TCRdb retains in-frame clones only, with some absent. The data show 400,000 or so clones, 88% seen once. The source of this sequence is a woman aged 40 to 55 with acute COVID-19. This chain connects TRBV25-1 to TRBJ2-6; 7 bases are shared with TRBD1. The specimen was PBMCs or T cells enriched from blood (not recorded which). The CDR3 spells CASSVTGAGANVLTF. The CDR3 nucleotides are TGTGCCAGCAGTGTTACAGGGGCTGGGGCCAACGTCCTGACTTTC. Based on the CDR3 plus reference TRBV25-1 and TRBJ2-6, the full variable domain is EADIYQTPRYLVIGTGKKITLECSQTMGHDKMYWYQQDPGMELHLIHYSYGVNSTEKGDLSSESTVSRIRTEHFPLTLESARPSHTSQYLCASSVTGAGANVLTFGAGSRLTVL.